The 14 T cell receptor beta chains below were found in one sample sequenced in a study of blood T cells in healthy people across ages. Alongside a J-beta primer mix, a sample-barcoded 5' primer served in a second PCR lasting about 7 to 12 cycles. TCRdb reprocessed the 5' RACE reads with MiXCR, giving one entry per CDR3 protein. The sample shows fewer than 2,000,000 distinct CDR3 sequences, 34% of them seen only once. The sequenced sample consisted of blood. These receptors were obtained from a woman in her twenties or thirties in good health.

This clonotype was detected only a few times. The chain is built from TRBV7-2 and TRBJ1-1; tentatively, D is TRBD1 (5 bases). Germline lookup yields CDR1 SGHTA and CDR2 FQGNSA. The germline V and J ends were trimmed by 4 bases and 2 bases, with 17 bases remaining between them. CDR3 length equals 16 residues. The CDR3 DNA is TGTGCCAGCAGCTATTCCCCGACAGTCGCTAACACTGAAGCTTTCTTT. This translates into CASSYSPTVANTEAFF.

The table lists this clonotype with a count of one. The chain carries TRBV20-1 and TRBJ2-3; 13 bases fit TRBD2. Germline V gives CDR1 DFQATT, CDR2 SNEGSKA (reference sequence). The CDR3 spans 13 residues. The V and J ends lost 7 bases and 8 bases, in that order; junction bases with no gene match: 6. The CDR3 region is CSEGTSGIGTQYF. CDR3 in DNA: TGCAGTGAGGGGACTAGCGGGATTGGTACGCAGTATTTT.

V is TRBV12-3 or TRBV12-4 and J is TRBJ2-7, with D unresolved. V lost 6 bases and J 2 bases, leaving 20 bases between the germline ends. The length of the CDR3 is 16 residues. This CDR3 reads CASSPPTGGIPYEQYF. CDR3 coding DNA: TGTGCCAGCAGCCCGCCAACCGGCGGAATTCCCTACGAGCAGTACTTC.

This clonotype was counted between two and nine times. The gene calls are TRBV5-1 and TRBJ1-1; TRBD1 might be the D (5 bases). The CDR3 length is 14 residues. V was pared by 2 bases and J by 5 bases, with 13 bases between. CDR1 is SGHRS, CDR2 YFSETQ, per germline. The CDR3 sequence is CASSFPGAGTEAFF. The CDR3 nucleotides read TGCGCCAGCAGCTTTCCCGGGGCGGGGACTGAAGCTTTCTTT. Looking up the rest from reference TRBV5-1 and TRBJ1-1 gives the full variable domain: KAGVTQTPRYLIKTRGQQVTLSCSPISGHRSVSWYQQTPGQGLQFLFEYFSETQRNKGNFPGRFSGRQFSNSRSEMNVSTLELGDSALYLCASSFPGAGTEAFFGQGTRLTVV.

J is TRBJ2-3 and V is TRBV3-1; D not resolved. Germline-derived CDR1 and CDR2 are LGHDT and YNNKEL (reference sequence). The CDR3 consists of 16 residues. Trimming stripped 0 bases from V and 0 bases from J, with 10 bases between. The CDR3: CASSQDSITSTDTQYF. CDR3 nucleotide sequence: TGTGCCAGCAGCCAAGACTCGATAACTAGCACAGATACGCAGTATTTT.

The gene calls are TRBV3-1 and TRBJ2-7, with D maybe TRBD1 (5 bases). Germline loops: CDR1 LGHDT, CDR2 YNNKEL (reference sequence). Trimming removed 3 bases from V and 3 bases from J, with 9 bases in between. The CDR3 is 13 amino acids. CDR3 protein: CASSHQTGYEQYF. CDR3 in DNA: TGTGCCAGCAGCCACCAAACAGGCTACGAGCAGTACTTC.

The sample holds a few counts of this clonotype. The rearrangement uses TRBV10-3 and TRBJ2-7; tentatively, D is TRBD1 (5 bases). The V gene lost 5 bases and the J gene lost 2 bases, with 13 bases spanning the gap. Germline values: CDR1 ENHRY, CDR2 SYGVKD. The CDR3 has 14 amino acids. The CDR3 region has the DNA TGTGCCATCAGTCCGGACACTGCTCCCTACGAGCAGTACTTC. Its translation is CAISPDTAPYEQYF.

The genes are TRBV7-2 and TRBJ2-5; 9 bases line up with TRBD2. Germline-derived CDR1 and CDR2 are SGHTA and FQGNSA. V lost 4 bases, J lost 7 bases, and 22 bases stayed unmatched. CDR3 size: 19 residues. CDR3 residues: CASSYDPTKTSGLVGTQYF. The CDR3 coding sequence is TGTGCCAGCAGCTACGACCCAACCAAGACTAGCGGCTTAGTGGGGACCCAGTACTTC. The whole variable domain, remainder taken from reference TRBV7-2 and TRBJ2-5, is GAGVSQSPSNKVTEKGKDVELRCDPISGHTALYWYRQSLGQGLEFLIYFQGNSAPDKSGLPSDRFSAERTGGSVSTLTIQRTQQEDSAVYLCASSYDPTKTSGLVGTQYFGPGTRLLVL.

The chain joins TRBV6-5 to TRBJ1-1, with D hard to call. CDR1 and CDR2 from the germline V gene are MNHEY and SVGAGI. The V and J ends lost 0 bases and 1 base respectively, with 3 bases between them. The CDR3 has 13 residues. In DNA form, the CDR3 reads TGTGCCAGCAGTTACTCTTGGAACACTGAAGCTTTCTTT. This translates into CASSYSWNTEAFF.

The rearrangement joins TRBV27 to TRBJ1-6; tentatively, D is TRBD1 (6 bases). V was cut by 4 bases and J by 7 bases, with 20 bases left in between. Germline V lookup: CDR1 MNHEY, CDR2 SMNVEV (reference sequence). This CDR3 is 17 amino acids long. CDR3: CASSSPLRGGKNSPLHF. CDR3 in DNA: TGTGCCAGCAGTTCCCCTCTCCGAGGGGGAAAAAATTCACCCCTCCACTTT.

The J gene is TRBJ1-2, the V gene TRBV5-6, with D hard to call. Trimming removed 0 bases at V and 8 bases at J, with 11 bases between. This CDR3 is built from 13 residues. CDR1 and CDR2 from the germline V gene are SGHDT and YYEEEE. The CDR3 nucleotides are TGTGCCAGCAGCTTGGCCTACGTGGGAGGCTACACCTTC. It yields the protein CASSLAYVGGYTF.

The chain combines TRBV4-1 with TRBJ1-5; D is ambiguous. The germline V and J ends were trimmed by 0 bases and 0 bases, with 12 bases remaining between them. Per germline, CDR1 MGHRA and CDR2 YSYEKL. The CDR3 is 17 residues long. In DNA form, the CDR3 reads TGCGCCAGCAGCCAAGATAGTTTTGGGGATAGCAATCAGCCCCAGCATTTT. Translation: CASSQDSFGDSNQPQHF.

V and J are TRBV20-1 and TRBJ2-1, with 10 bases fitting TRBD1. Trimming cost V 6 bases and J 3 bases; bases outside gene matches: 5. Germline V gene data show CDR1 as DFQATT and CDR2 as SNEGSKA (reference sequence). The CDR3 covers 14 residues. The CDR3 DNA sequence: TGCAGTGCCAGGACAGGGGGTATCTACAATGAGCAGTTCTTC. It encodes CSARTGGIYNEQFF.

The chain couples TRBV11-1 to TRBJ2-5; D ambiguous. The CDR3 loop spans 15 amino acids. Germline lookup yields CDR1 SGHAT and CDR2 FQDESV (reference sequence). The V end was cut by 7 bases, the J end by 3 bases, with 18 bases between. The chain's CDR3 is CASTQNPAEEETQYF. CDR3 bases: TGTGCCAGCACCCAAAATCCGGCAGAGGAAGAGACCCAGTACTTC.